A single sample is the source of the 2 T cell receptor beta chains below, sequenced in a study of T cell repertoires in cytomegalovirus infection. TCRdb processed the reads anew with MiXCR; each CDR3 protein has one entry. Among around 200,000 distinct CDR3 sequences listed, about 15% were seen once. Sample: CD8+ T cells from PBMCs. The receptors come from a human donor in good health (CMV status not recorded). Some clones in this sample may be carry-over from other donors' samples.

This clonotype was seen more than once but under ten times. J is TRBJ2-1 and V is TRBV28; 8 positions match TRBD1. Germline values: CDR1 MDHEN, CDR2 SYDVKM. Trimming took 6 bases from V and 0 from J; bases not matched to a gene: 4. This CDR3 is built from 15 residues. CDR3 in DNA: TGTGCCAGCAGGCCGGACAGGGTCTCCTACAATGAGCAGTTCTTC. Translation: CASRPDRVSYNEQFF. The whole variable domain, remainder taken from reference TRBV28 and TRBJ2-1, is DVKVTQSSRYLVKRTGEKVFLECVQDMDHENMFWYRQDPGLGLRLIYFSYDVKMKEKGDIPEGYSVSREKKERFSLILESASTNQTSMYLCASRPDRVSYNEQFFGPGTRLTVL.

CDR3 region: CASSLSVGVPGEQYF. The DNA of the CDR3 is TGTGCCAGCAGCTTATCGGTGGGGGTCCCTGGAGAGCAGTACTTC. The chain combines TRBV7-8 with TRBJ2-7; D is possibly TRBD1 or TRBD2 (5 bases each). The germline gives CDR1 SGHVS, CDR2 FQNEAQ. The CDR3 consists of 15 residues. Trimming removed 2 bases at V and 7 bases at J, with 18 bases between.